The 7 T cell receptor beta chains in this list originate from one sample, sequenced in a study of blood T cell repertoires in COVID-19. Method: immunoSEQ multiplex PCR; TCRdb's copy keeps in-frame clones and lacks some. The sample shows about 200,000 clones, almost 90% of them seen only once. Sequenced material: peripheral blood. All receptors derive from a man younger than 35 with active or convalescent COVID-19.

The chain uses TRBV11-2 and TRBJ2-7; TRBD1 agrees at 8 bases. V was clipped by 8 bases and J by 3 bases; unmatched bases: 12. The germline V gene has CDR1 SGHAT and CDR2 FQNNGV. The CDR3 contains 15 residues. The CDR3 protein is CASRSPGQGVYEQYF. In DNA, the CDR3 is TGTGCCAGCCGCTCCCCAGGACAGGGAGTCTACGAGCAGTACTTC.

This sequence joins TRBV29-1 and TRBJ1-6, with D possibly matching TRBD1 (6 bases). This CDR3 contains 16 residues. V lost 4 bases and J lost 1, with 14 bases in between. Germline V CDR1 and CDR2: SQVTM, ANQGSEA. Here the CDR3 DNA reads TGCAGCGTTGCATGGGACACGGGGTCCTATAATTCACCCCTCCACTTT. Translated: CSVAWDTGSYNSPLHF.

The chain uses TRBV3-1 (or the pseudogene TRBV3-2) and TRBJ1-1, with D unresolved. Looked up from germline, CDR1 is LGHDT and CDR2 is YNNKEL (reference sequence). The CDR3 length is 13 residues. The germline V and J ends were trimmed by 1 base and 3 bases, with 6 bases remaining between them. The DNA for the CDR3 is TGTGCCAGCAGCCAAGCGAGCGACACTGAAGCTTTCTTT. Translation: CASSQASDTEAFF.

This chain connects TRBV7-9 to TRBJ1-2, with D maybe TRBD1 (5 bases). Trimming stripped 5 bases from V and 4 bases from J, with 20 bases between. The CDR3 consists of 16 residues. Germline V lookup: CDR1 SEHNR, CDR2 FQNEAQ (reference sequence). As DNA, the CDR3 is TGTGCCAGCAGCACGAAGACAGTCTCTGGGGTCTATGGCTACACCTTC. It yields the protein CASSTKTVSGVYGYTF.

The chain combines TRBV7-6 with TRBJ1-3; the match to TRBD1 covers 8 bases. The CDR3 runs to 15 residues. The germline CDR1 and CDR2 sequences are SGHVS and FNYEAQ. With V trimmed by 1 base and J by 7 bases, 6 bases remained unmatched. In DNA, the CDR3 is TGTGCCAGCAGCTTAGGACAGGGGATGGTTAACACCATATATTTT. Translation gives CASSLGQGMVNTIYF.

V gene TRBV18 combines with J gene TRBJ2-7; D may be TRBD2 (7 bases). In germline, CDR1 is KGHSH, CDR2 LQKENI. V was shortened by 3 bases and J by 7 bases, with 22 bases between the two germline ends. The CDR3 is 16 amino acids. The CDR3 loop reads CASSPGGTPPPTEQYF. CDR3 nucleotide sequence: TGTGCCAGCTCACCGGGGGGGACACCACCCCCTACGGAGCAGTACTTC.

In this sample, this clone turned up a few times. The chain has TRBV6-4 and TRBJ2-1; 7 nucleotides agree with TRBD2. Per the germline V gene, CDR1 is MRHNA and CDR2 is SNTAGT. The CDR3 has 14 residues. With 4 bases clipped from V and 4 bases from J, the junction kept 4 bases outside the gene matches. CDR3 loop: CASSAAGAYNEQFF. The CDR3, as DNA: TGTGCCAGCAGTGCGGCGGGAGCGTACAATGAGCAGTTCTTC.